Each of the 26 T cell receptor beta chains below was sequenced from the same sample in a study of neurological immune-mediated disorders. TCRdb reprocessed the 5' RACE reads with MiXCR, giving one entry per CDR3 protein. The table records approximately 26,000 distinct CDR3 sequences, around 3.2% of them present only once. The sequenced sample consisted of PBMCs. The receptors derive from a woman in her 30s with multiple sclerosis.

This clonotype has ten or more counts. This chain joins TRBV9 and TRBJ2-6; no firm D call. Trimming cost V 3 bases and J 1 base, with 14 bases left between them. Germline V gives CDR1 SGDLS, CDR2 YYNGEE. This CDR3 spans 17 amino acids. The CDR3 DNA reads as TGTGCCAGCAGCGCAAGGGCTGGGTTTTCTGGGGCCAACGTCCTGACTTTC. Protein product: CASSARAGFSGANVLTF.

A note on this clonotype: One end of the junction fails to match germline, which may point to a read error. The chain employs TRBV3-1 and TRBJ2-2, with D perhaps TRBD1 (6 bases). The CDR3 is made up of 15 amino acids. Germline V gene data show CDR1 as LGHDT and CDR2 as YNNKEL (reference sequence). The CDR3 sequence: CASRLRTVSTGELFF. The CDR3, as DNA: TGTGCCAGCAGACTCCGGACAGTGAGCACCGGGGAGCTTTTTTTT.

This clonotype was seen at least ten times. At one of its ends the junction is not consistent with the germline gene, which may arise from a read error. The chain couples TRBV15 to TRBJ1-5; 11 bases are shared with TRBD1. Germline V gives CDR1 LNHNV, CDR2 YYDKDF (reference sequence). The CDR3 spans 16 residues. The CDR3 DNA follows: TGTGCCACCAGCAGAGCGGACAGGGGGCGCGGGCAGCCCCAGAATTTT. It specifies CATSRADRGRGQPQNF.

Many counts were recorded for this clonotype. The rearrangement links TRBV7-6 to TRBJ1-1; 7 bases are a match to TRBD1. This CDR3 spans 16 amino acids. Germline V gives CDR1 SGHVS, CDR2 FNYEAQ. V dropped 5 bases and J dropped 0; count of bases not matched to a gene: 9. In nucleotides, the CDR3 is TGTGCCAGCAGCCGACAGGGTCCATCTATGAACACTGAAGCTTTCTTT. Amino acid sequence: CASSRQGPSMNTEAFF.

At least ten counts were recorded for this clonotype. Germline is not matched at one junction end, which may reflect a read error. The CDR3 protein is CASSFVQGGSPLNF. CDR3 bases: TGTGCCAGCAGTTTCGTACAGGGGGGTTCACCCCTCAACTTT. The chain recombines TRBV12-3 or TRBV12-4 with TRBJ1-6; 8 bases map to TRBD1. This CDR3 is built from 14 residues.

The chain employs TRBV4-2 and TRBJ2-2; 8 bases map to TRBD2. Trimming cost V 1 base and J 5 bases; bases outside gene matches: 9. The CDR3 loop spans 17 amino acids. The germline V gene encodes CDR1 LGHNA and CDR2 YNFKEQ. The CDR3: CASSQGGLGGTTGELFF. Here the CDR3 DNA reads TGTGCCAGCAGCCAAGGGGGACTAGGGGGAACGACCGGGGAGCTGTTTTTT.

This clonotype is labeled medium-sized. The CDR3 coding sequence is TGTGCCAGCAGTTTATTGGACGGAACCTACGAGCAGTACTTC. This codes for CASSLLDGTYEQYF. V and J are TRBV27 and TRBJ2-7, with D unresolved. V gave up 1 base and J gave up 2 bases, with 9 bases separating them. The CDR3 has 14 amino acids. The germline V gene encodes CDR1 MNHEY and CDR2 SMNVEV (reference sequence).

This clonotype was seen many times. This chain connects TRBV20-1 to TRBJ2-2; 8 nucleotides agree with TRBD2. Trimming removed 1 base from V and 5 bases from J; junction bases left unmatched: 3. From germline, CDR1 is DFQATT and CDR2 SNEGSKA (reference sequence). This CDR3 is 14 amino acids long. CDR3 amino acids: CSARGGGRTGELFF. The CDR3 bases are TGCAGTGCTAGAGGGGGCGGGAGGACCGGGGAGCTGTTTTTT.

This clonotype came up many times. This CDR3 is CSAIDVRVNIQYF. Written as DNA, the CDR3 is TGCAGTGCTATTGACGTTCGGGTAAACATTCAGTACTTC. The chain combines TRBV20-1 with TRBJ2-4; D unclear. The V and J ends lost 4 bases and 6 bases respectively, with 13 bases between them. The CDR3 contains 13 residues. CDR1 is DFQATT and CDR2 is SNEGSKA in the germline V gene (reference sequence).

As to this clonotype: A read error is possible here, since a much larger clone lies one base away. J is TRBJ2-3 and V is TRBV20-1; D may be TRBD1 or TRBD2 (6 bases each). This CDR3 spans 16 amino acids. V was trimmed by 3 bases and J by 4 bases, leaving 20 bases between them. Looked up from germline, CDR1 is DFQATT and CDR2 is SNEGSKA (reference sequence). The CDR3 coding sequence is TGCAGTGCTAGTACGGGGGCCGGGAGATGGGCAGATACGCAGTATTTT. This translates into CSASTGAGRWADTQYF.

In its sample, this clonotype was seen many times. V is TRBV12-3 or TRBV12-4 and J is TRBJ2-2; the D gene could be TRBD1 or TRBD2 (5 bases each). This CDR3 has 14 amino acids. Trimming stripped 7 bases from V and 5 bases from J, with 14 bases between. DNA of the CDR3: TGTGCCAGCAAAGTCTTTGGGGGAACCGGGGAGCTGTTTTTT. Protein product: CASKVFGGTGELFF.

This clonotype was counted at least ten times. The chain employs TRBV2 and TRBJ1-2; D not resolved. This CDR3 is built from 12 residues. The V end lost 2 bases, the J end lost 10 bases, and 11 bases lay between the germline ends. Per the germline V gene, CDR1 is SNHLY and CDR2 is FYNNEI. The CDR3 nucleotides read TGTGCCAGCAGTGAATGGACGGCGGACTACACCTTC. The encoded protein is CASSEWTADYTF. Looking up the rest from reference TRBV2 and TRBJ1-2 gives the full variable domain: EPEVTQTPSHQVTQMGQEVILRCVPISNHLYFYWYRQILGQKVEFLVSFYNNEISEKSEIFDDQFSVERPDGSNFTLKIRSTKLEDSAMYFCASSEWTADYTFGSGTRLTVV.

There are many counts of this clonotype. The J gene is TRBJ2-1, the V gene TRBV12-3 or TRBV12-4, with 9 bases fitting TRBD2. The CDR3 has 15 residues. J gave up 6 bases and V 5 bases, and 8 bases lay outside the gene matches. CDR3 loop: CASSLLAGAINEQFF. The CDR3 DNA sequence: TGTGCCAGCAGTCTCTTAGCGGGAGCCATCAATGAGCAGTTCTTC.

At least ten counts were recorded for this clonotype. This rearrangement joins TRBV7-9 to TRBJ1-2, with D maybe TRBD1 (5 bases). Trimming pared 2 bases from V and 8 bases from J, leaving 12 bases between. Germline lookup yields CDR1 SEHNR and CDR2 FQNEAQ (reference sequence). The CDR3 spans 13 residues. CDR3: CASSLILGAGYTF. In DNA, the CDR3 is TGTGCCAGCAGCTTAATTTTAGGGGCGGGCTACACCTTC.

This clonotype has ten or more counts. This chain joins TRBV5-1 and TRBJ2-2; D assignment may be TRBD1 or TRBD2 (5 bases each). CDR3 length equals 15 residues. V was pared by 4 bases and J by 4 bases, with 14 bases between. Per the germline V gene, CDR1 is SGHRS and CDR2 is YFSETQ. The chain's CDR3 is CASSLRDPTTGELFF. The CDR3 DNA follows: TGCGCCAGCAGCCTCCGGGACCCTACCACCGGGGAGCTGTTTTTT. The full variable domain, rest sourced from reference TRBV5-1 and TRBJ2-2, is KAGVTQTPRYLIKTRGQQVTLSCSPISGHRSVSWYQQTPGQGLQFLFEYFSETQRNKGNFPGRFSGRQFSNSRSEMNVSTLELGDSALYLCASSLRDPTTGELFFGEGSRLTVL.

This clonotype has ten or more counts. The V call is TRBV21-1, the J call TRBJ2-5; the D call of TRBD1 is as the table states it, not checked on the DNA. TRBV21-1 corresponds to a pseudogene. The CDR3 runs to 14 residues. The DNA for the CDR3 is TGTGCCAGCAGCACCTGGGACGCGCATGAAGACCAGTACTTC. It is translated as CASSTWDAHEDQYF.

About this clonotype: As the CDR3 is not closed by the conserved phenylalanine or tryptophan, this likely results from a read error. This chain connects TRBV5-1 to TRBJ2-7; D unresolved. CDR1 and CDR2 (germline): SGHRS, YFSETQ. V lost 4 bases and J lost 3, with 8 bases in between. This CDR3 is built from 12 residues. The CDR3 region has the DNA TGCGCCAGCAGCCTTCATCACTACGAGCAGTACAAC. Residues: CASSLHHYEQYN.

This clonotype was counted ten times or more. The V gene is TRBV12-3 or TRBV12-4, the J gene TRBJ2-1; D gene uncertain. The CDR3 runs 14 residues. Trimming took 6 bases from V and 7 from J, leaving 16 bases between them. CDR3 nucleotides: TGTGCCAGCAGCCCAACCTGGGCAGGTAATGAGCAGTTCTTC. Translation gives CASSPTWAGNEQFF.

In this sample, this clonotype turned up many times. This sequence joins TRBV29-1 and TRBJ2-2; D tentatively reads TRBD1 or TRBD2 (5 bases each). From germline, CDR1 is SQVTM and CDR2 ANQGSEA. The CDR3 runs to 12 residues. V was pared by 7 bases and J by 2 bases, with 8 bases between. The CDR3 here is CSGGPNTGELFF. Written as DNA, the CDR3 is TGCAGCGGGGGACCCAACACCGGGGAGCTGTTTTTT.

Ten or more counts support this clonotype. The V gene is TRBV2, the J gene TRBJ2-4; D gene ambiguous. Germline V gene sequence: CDR1 SNHLY, CDR2 FYNNEI. Trimming cost V 9 bases and J 0 bases, with 9 bases left between them. The CDR3 runs 13 residues. The CDR3 DNA follows: TGTGCCAGTCGTAGTTTAGCCAAAAACATTCAGTACTTC. This codes for CASRSLAKNIQYF.

This clonotype was seen repeatedly, ten times or more. The chain combines TRBV12-3 or TRBV12-4 with TRBJ2-1; 11 bases agree with TRBD2. After removal of 8 bases from V and 7 bases from J, the junction contained 13 bases not matched to a gene. The CDR3 runs to 16 residues. The CDR3 DNA is TGTGCCAGCTGTAACGGCCCTAGCGGGAGGAGTAATGAGCAGTTCTTC. Its translation: CASCNGPSGRSNEQFF.

Ten or more counts support this clonotype. CDR3 sequence: CSASKGSGLSNQPQHF. The DNA of the CDR3 is TGCAGTGCTAGTAAGGGGTCGGGCTTGAGCAATCAGCCCCAGCATTTT. This chain connects TRBV20-1 to TRBJ1-5, with D possibly being TRBD1 (5 bases). Per the germline V gene, CDR1 is DFQATT and CDR2 is SNEGSKA (reference sequence). Trimming shortened V by 3 bases and J by 1 base, and 16 bases separated the two germline ends. The CDR3 consists of 16 residues.

This clonotype has at least ten counts. The germline gene is not matched at one end of the junction; a read error may be the cause. The V call is TRBV20-1, the J call TRBJ1-5; 8 bases map to TRBD1. Germline CDR1 and CDR2: DFQATT and SNEGSKA (reference sequence). The CDR3 consists of 18 residues. The CDR3 reads CSAKVNRGKNFADQPQNF. The CDR3 region has the DNA TGCAGTGCTAAAGTGAACAGGGGGAAAAATTTTGCAGATCAGCCCCAGAATTTT.

This clonotype was seen ten or more times. The chain employs TRBV29-1 and TRBJ1-4; D gene unclear. CDR3 size: 14 residues. Trimming stripped 6 bases from V and 0 bases from J, with 11 bases between. Germline lookup yields CDR1 SQVTM and CDR2 ANQGSEA. The chain's CDR3 is CSVLEVATNEKLFF. CDR3 DNA: TGCAGCGTGTTGGAGGTTGCAACTAATGAAAAACTGTTTTTT.

This clonotype has at least ten counts. The CDR3 nucleotides are TGCGCCAGCAGCCTCGACGGACAGGGTAATAATTCACCCCTCCACTTT. It yields the protein CASSLDGQGNNSPLHF. This chain links TRBV5-1 with TRBJ1-6; TRBD1 matches 8 bases. The germline CDR1 and CDR2 sequences are SGHRS and YFSETQ. This CDR3 has 16 residues. The V segment lost 4 bases and the J segment 5 bases; nucleotides outside the gene matches: 8.

This clonotype was seen many times. J is TRBJ2-1 and V is TRBV12-3 or TRBV12-4, with TRBD1 as a possible D gene (6 bases). Trimming removed 0 bases at V and 14 bases at J, with 17 bases between. This CDR3 is built from 14 residues. Here the CDR3 reads CASSLAQGQASKFF. CDR3 bases: TGTGCCAGCAGTTTAGCGCAGGGGCAGGCGTCCAAGTTCTTC.